This T cell receptor beta chain stems from a study of Ad26.COV2.S vaccination and SARS-CoV-2 variants. About the study: Donor allocation was to the COV1001 Ad26.COV2.S trial arm.

This clone came up a few times. Its antigen is not identified. Treatment in this sample: about 20 received Ad26.COV2.S at low or high dose, single or two shots; roughly five received placebo; per-sample allocation not given. Specimens were obtained on day 63 following the first vaccine or placebo injection. An adult donor aged 18-55 years was enrolled in Boston. Study results and caveats: It was found that vaccine and placebo recipients had similar non-spike TCR breadth.

Libraries were prepared by immunoSEQ multiplex PCR; TCRdb keeps only in-frame clonotypes and omits some of them. Among about 280,000 clones, about 90% were seen once, and the ten largest hold around 3%. Sample: peripheral blood, taken in a trial of Ad26.COV2.S vaccine versus placebo. This TCR came from a person aged 18 to 65 who received the Ad26.COV2.S COVID-19 vaccine or a placebo.

In nucleotides, the CDR3 is TGTGCCAGCCGATGGCAGAAGAACACCGGGGAGCTGTTTTTT. Amino acid sequence: CASRWQKNTGELFF. The rearrangement uses TRBV6-5 and TRBJ2-2; D is unresolved. In germline, CDR1 is MNHEY, CDR2 SVGAGI. There are 14 residues in the CDR3. V lost 8 bases, J lost 1 base, and 11 bases lay in between.